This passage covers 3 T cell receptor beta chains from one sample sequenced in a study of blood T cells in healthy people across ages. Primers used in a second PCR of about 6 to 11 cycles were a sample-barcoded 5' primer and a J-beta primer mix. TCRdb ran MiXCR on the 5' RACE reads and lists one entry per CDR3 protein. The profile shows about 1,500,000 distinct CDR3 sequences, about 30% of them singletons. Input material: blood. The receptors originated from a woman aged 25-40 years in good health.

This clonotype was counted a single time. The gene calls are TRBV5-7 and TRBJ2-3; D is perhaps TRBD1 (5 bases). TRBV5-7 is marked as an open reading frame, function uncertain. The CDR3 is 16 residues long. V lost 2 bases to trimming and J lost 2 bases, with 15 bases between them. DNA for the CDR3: TGTGCCAGCAGCTTTCTTCGCGGACAAGACACAGATACGCAGTATTTT. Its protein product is CASSFLRGQDTDTQYF.

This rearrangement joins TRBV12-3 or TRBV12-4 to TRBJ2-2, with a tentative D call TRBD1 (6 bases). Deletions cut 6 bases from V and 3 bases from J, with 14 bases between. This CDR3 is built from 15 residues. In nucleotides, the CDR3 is TGTGCCAGCAGGTCTACAGGGCAGGACACCGGGGAGCTGTTTTTT. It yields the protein CASRSTGQDTGELFF.

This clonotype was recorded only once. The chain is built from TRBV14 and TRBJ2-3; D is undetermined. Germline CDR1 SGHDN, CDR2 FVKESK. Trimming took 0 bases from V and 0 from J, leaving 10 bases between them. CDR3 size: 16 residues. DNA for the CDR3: TGTGCCAGCAGCCAAGATGTGATATCCAGCACAGATACGCAGTATTTT. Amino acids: CASSQDVISSTDTQYF.